The rows below give T cell receptor beta chains drawn from one sample of a study of OX40 agonist ivuxolimab in advanced cancers. Using immunoSEQ multiplex PCR, the repertoire was profiled, and TCRdb retains in-frame clones only, with some absent. The repertoire holds over 80,000 clones, with approximately 80% as singletons. The starting material was CD4+ or CD8+ T cells sorted from blood, obtained in a trial of the OX40 agonist ivuxolimab. The receptors originated from an adult with an advanced solid tumor such as melanoma, head and neck, liver or kidney cancer. Both conserved end residues are trimmed from each CDR3. Clone sizes are given selectively: once, few, many, or a class where the clone is expanded.

clone_size v_call cdr3_aa
- TRBV15 ATSRDGSGTYEQY
- TRBV2 ASSGTGDYGYT
- TRBV2 ASEDRAGYT
- TRBV15 ATSRDRGRFTEAF
- TRBV7-2 ASSPPLAGGVQY
- TRBV29-1 SASLGQSRGTQY
- TRBV7-2 ASALGLFNYNEQF
- TRBV4-2 ASSQDLSGRVYEQY
- TRBV19 ASSWQRMNTEAF
- TRBV7-9 ASSLAIDGYT
- TRBV5-1 ASSLSWLGGNGYEQY
- TRBV6-5 ASSKDRGYNYGYT
- TRBV7-2 ASSLEGWSSGANVLT
- TRBV5-1 ASAIGQGASQETQY
- TRBV25-1 ASSGGGQNNSPLH
- TRBV6-1 ASSGKIAGEGSKDTQY
- TRBV7-9 ASSLARAIADTEAF
once TRBV2 ASSGGQGHQPQH
- TRBV6-1 ASGLFSTQY
- TRBV30 AWSRSSGGAGNIQY
- TRBV10-2 ASSDRGRGETQY
- TRBV18 ASSPFTSGSSGNTIY
- TRBV6-5 ASSSGQESYEQY
few TRBV5-6 ASSLSGSGNFGTDTQY
few TRBV5-1 ASSFASRNTEAF
few TRBV19 ASSSREKGWSF
- TRBV2 ASMGTLEGTQY
- TRBV2 ASSLDRVQDYT
- TRBV29-1 SVARENNYGYT
- TRBV7-2 ASSFTGTDTQY
- TRBV18 ASSPVLGDTQY
- TRBV15 ATSRGGQQRDTQY
few TRBV5-1 ASSLAGSRTEAF
- TRBV4-3 ASSPATSGIDTQY
- TRBV7-2 ASSLQQGLKGYT
- TRBV19 ASRVNQGTEAF
- TRBV29-1 SVEPAGVHEQF
- TRBV6-1 ASVSTGGSKEKLF
- TRBV6-1 ASRRGPQQTEQY
- TRBV18 ASSQDRATEAF
- TRBV11-3 ASSSAGTGAGNMH
- TRBV21-1 ASSPWSYEQY
- TRBV27 ASSRASGRAGEQF
- TRBV6-5 ASSYGPSDSYEQY
- TRBV29-1 SVKRDRDDTQY